Presented here are 16 T cell receptor beta chains from one specimen sequenced in a study of blood T cell repertoires in COVID-19. The data were produced by immunoSEQ multiplex PCR, yet TCRdb's version contains in-frame clones alone and is incomplete. The sample comprises 120,000 to 150,000 clones, 88% of which are singletons, and roughly 10% rests with the top ten. Source material: peripheral blood. These receptors all come from a man aged 45-65 years with active or convalescent COVID-19.

This chain joins TRBV11-3 and TRBJ2-1, with TRBD2 matching over 11 bases. This CDR3 spans 15 amino acids. The germline V gene encodes CDR1 SGHNT and CDR2 YENEEA. Losses at the gene ends were 5 bases for V and 8 bases for J; bases not matched to a gene: 8. The CDR3 region has the DNA TGTGCCAGCAGCGTAAGACTAGCGGGGCTCCATGAGCAGTTCTTC. Translation: CASSVRLAGLHEQFF.

Written as DNA, the CDR3 is TGTGCCAGCAGCATTAGCGGGGATGAGCAGTTCTTC. Amino acid sequence: CASSISGDEQFF. This chain connects TRBV3-1 (or the pseudogene TRBV3-2) to TRBJ2-1; 8 bases are shared with TRBD2. The length of the CDR3 is 12 residues. The germline gives CDR1 LGHDT, CDR2 YNNKEL (reference sequence). V shed 5 bases and J 8 bases; nucleotides not matched to a gene: 2.

The chain combines TRBV10-3 with TRBJ2-2; D is perhaps TRBD1 (6 bases). Deletions cut 3 bases from V and 2 bases from J, with 16 bases between. Per the germline V gene, CDR1 is ENHRY and CDR2 is SYGVKD. The CDR3 extends over 17 amino acids. The CDR3 DNA sequence: TGTGCCATCAGTGATCCCTCCGGGACACTCAACACCGGGGAGCTGTTTTTT. Translation: CAISDPSGTLNTGELFF.

As for this clone: The junction shows a germline mismatch at one end, possibly a read error. V is TRBV28 and J is TRBJ1-2; D possibly corresponds to TRBD1 (6 bases). Germline CDR1 reads MDHEN; CDR2 reads SYDVKM. The CDR3 runs to 13 residues. CDR3 in amino acids: CASRLSDRDGYTF. CDR3 coding DNA: TGTGCCAGCAGATTATCGGACAGAGATGGCTACACCTTC.

The genes are TRBV7-8 and TRBJ2-7, with a tentative D call TRBD1 (6 bases). CDR3 length equals 14 residues. V was trimmed by 7 bases and J by 2 bases, leaving 15 bases between them. CDR1 is SGHVS and CDR2 is FQNEAQ in the germline V gene. DNA of the CDR3: TGTGCCAGCACCCCCCTGGACAGAGCCTACGAGCAGTACTTC. Translation gives CASTPLDRAYEQYF.

The rearrangement joins TRBV10-3 to TRBJ1-1; 9 bases fit TRBD1. V shed 10 bases and J 1 base; nucleotides not matched to a gene: 7. The CDR3 is 14 residues long. Germline V gene data show CDR1 as ENHRY and CDR2 as SYGVKD. In DNA form, the CDR3 reads TGTGCCACCCGATTGACAGGGGGGAACACTGAAGCTTTCTTT. It encodes CATRLTGGNTEAFF.

The chain has TRBV10-3 and TRBJ2-1, with TRBD2 matching 9 bases. The germline V gene has CDR1 ENHRY and CDR2 SYGVKD. CDR3 size: 13 residues. With 7 bases clipped from V and 7 bases from J, the junction kept 5 bases outside the gene matches. The CDR3 DNA sequence: TGTGCCATCATGGGACTAGCCAGTAATGAGCAGTTCTTC. Its translation is CAIMGLASNEQFF.

This sequence joins TRBV7-9 and TRBJ1-6; D remains unclear. This CDR3 is built from 14 residues. Germline V gene sequence: CDR1 SEHNR, CDR2 FQNEAQ (reference sequence). Between the trimmed V and J ends, which lost 2 bases and 10 bases, there was a span of 12 bases. DNA of the CDR3: TGTGCCAGCAGCTTAAACTCCCTGGGCTCACCCCTCCACTTT. It codes for CASSLNSLGSPLHF.

The V and J genes are TRBV29-1 and TRBJ2-2; tentatively, D is TRBD1 (6 bases). V lost 0 bases and J 4 bases, leaving 12 bases between the germline ends. The CDR3 spans 15 residues. Germline lookup yields CDR1 SQVTM and CDR2 ANQGSEA. The DNA for the CDR3 is TGCAGCGTTGAAGAGCAGGGGTTGGGCACCGGGGAGCTGTTTTTT. Amino acids: CSVEEQGLGTGELFF.

The V gene is TRBV5-5, the J gene TRBJ1-3; D is perhaps TRBD1 (5 bases). V lost 1 base to trimming and J lost 0 bases, with 14 bases between them. CDR1 and CDR2 (germline): SGHKS, YYEKEE (reference sequence). The CDR3 has 17 residues. This CDR3 reads CASSLNQGGSSGNTIYF. CDR3 bases: TGTGCCAGCAGCTTGAATCAGGGCGGCTCCTCTGGAAACACCATATATTTT.

The J gene is TRBJ2-7, the V gene TRBV6-5; TRBD1 might be the D (6 bases). The CDR3 length is 14 residues. The ends were cut back, 5 bases at V and 3 bases at J, with 14 bases in the middle. Germline CDR1 MNHEY, CDR2 SVGAGI. In DNA, the CDR3 is TGTGCCAGCAGTCCGCGACAGGACCTCTACGAGCAGTACTTC. It specifies CASSPRQDLYEQYF.

The chain employs TRBV9 and TRBJ2-7, with 9 bases aligning to TRBD2. The germline CDR1 and CDR2 sequences are SGDLS and YYNGEE. This CDR3 has 16 residues. V trimming: 3 bases; J trimming: 3 bases; junction bases outside the gene matches: 10. The DNA for the CDR3 is TGTGCCAGCAGCGAGACACCGGGACTAGCTTTCTACGAGCAGTACTTC. The encoded protein is CASSETPGLAFYEQYF.

J is TRBJ2-5 and V is TRBV25-1, with 12 positions matching TRBD2. CDR3 length equals 16 residues. V was pared by 1 base and J by 5 bases, with 5 bases of the junction left unmatched. CDR1 and CDR2 (germline): MGHDK, SYGVNS. The CDR3 here is CASSESRTSGMETQYF. The CDR3 DNA reads TGTGCCAGCAGTGAATCTAGGACTAGCGGGATGGAGACCCAGTACTTC.

This clone was observed once. The chain carries TRBV9 and TRBJ1-5; the D is unclear. The CDR3 runs 14 residues. V lost 3 bases and J lost 7, with 14 bases in between. CDR1 and CDR2 from the germline V gene are SGDLS and YYNGEE. The CDR3: CASSDGVLRQPQHF. The CDR3 DNA follows: TGTGCCAGCAGCGACGGGGTTCTGAGGCAGCCCCAGCATTTT.

The J gene is TRBJ2-2, the V gene TRBV18; 9 nucleotides line up with TRBD1. Germline loops: CDR1 KGHSH, CDR2 LQKENI. The V segment lost 5 bases and the J segment 7 bases; nucleotides outside the gene matches: 14. The CDR3 sequence is 17 residues long. The CDR3 sequence is CASSKKAGTGSGGELFF. DNA of the CDR3: TGTGCCAGCTCAAAAAAAGCCGGGACAGGGAGCGGCGGGGAGCTGTTTTTT.

The J gene is TRBJ2-7, the V gene TRBV6-6, with 8 nucleotides matching TRBD2. CDR3 length: 13 amino acids. Germline trimming cut 5 bases from V and 6 bases from J; bases unmatched to any gene: 6. CDR1 MNHNY and CDR2 SVGAGI come from the germline V gene (reference sequence). The CDR3 region has the DNA TGTGCCAGCAGTGGACTGGCGGGAGGCGAGCAGTACTTC. As protein: CASSGLAGGEQYF.